The clone carrying this TCR beta chain appeared a few times. CDR1 SSHAT and CDR2 FNYEAQ come from the germline V gene (reference sequence). V lost 5 bases, J lost 10 bases, and 17 bases lay in between. CDR3 length: 14 amino acids. The data were taken from a study of T-cell memory formation after mild COVID-19. Barcoded TCR alpha and TCR beta cDNA libraries with UMIs came from 5'RACE using constant-segment primers. TCRdb fed the 5' RACE reads into MiXCR, producing one record per CDR3 protein. This sample has 40,000 to 60,000 distinct CDR3 sequences, with 27% found just once. The chain links TRBV7-7 to TRBJ2-2; the D gene is possibly TRBD2 (6 bases). The receptor comes from a young man who had mild COVID-19 (a few samples of this study predate the infection). Cell type and time point are not known. Sequenced material: PBMCs or a T cell subset sorted from them (not recorded which). The DNA of the CDR3 is TGTGCCAGCAGCCCCTCCCCGGGGGACGTGGAGCTGTTTTTT. Translation gives CASSPSPGDVELFF. The whole variable domain, filled in from reference TRBV7-7 and TRBJ2-2, reads GAGVSQSPRYKVTKRGQDVTLRCDPISSHATLYWYQQALGQGPEFLTYFNYEAQPDKSGLPSDRFSAERPEGSISTLTIQRTEQRDSAMYRCASSPSPGDVELFFGEGSRLTVL.